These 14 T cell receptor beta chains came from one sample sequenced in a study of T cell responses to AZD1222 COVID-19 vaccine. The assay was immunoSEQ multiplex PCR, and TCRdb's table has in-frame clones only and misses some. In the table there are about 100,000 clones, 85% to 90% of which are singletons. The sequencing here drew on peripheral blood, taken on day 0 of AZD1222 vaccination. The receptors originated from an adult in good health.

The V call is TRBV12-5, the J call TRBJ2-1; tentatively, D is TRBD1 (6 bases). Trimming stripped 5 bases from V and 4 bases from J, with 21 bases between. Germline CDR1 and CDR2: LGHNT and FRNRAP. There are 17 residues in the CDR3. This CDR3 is CASGTTLGTNSYNEQFF. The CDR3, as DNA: TGTGCTAGTGGTACCACCCTGGGGACAAATTCATACAATGAGCAGTTCTTC. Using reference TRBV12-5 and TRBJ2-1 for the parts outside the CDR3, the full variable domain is DARVTQTPRHKVTEMGQEVTMRCQPILGHNTVFWYRQTMMQGLELLAYFRNRAPLDDSGMPKDRFSAEMPDATLATLKIQPSEPRDSAVYFCASGTTLGTNSYNEQFFGPGTRLTVL.

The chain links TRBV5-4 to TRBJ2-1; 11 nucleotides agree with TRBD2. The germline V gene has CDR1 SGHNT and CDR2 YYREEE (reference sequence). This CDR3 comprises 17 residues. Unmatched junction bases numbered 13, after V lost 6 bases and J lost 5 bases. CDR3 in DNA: TGTGCCAGCAACTTCCGGTCAGGACTAGCGGGTAACAATGAGCAGTTCTTC. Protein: CASNFRSGLAGNNEQFF.

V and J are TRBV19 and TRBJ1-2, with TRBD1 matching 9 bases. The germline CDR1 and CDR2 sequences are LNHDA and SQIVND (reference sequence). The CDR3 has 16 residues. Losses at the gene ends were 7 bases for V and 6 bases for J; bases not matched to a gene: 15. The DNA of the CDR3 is TGTGCCAGTATCCGAGGGTTCGGGGGACAGGGAAATGGCTACACCTTC. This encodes CASIRGFGGQGNGYTF.

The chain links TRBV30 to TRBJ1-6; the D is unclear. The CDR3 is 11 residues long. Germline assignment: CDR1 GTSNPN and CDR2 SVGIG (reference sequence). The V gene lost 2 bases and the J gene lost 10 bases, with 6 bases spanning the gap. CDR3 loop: CAWSLISPLHF. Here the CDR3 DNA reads TGTGCCTGGAGTTTGATCTCACCCCTCCACTTT. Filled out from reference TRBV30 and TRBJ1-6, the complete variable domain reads SQTIHQWPATLVQPVGSPLSLECTVEGTSNPNLYWYRQAAGRGLQLLFYSVGIGQISSEVPQNLSASRPQDRQFILSSKKLLLSDSGFYLCAWSLISPLHFGNGTRLTVT.

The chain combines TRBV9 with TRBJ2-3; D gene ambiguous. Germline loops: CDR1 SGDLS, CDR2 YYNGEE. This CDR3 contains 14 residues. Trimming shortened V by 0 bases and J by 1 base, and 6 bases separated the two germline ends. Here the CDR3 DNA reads TGTGCCAGCAGCGTAGACGAGGGCACAGATACGCAGTATTTT. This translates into CASSVDEGTDTQYF.

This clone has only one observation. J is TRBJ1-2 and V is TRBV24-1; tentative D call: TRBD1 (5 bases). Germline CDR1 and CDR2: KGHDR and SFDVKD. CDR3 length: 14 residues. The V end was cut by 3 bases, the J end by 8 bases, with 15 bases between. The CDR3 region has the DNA TGTGCCACCAGTGATGCCCCCGGGGGTCGAGGCTACACCTTC. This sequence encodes CATSDAPGGRGYTF.

CDR3 DNA sequence: TGTGCCAGCTCACCGGCAGGGGTGGCGTTCGAGCAGTACTTC. Translated, it gives CASSPAGVAFEQYF. V gene TRBV18 combines with J gene TRBJ2-7; D perhaps matches TRBD1 (6 bases). The V end lost 3 bases, the J end lost 6 bases, and 15 bases lay between the germline ends. Germline-derived CDR1 and CDR2 are KGHSH and LQKENI. This CDR3 is 14 amino acids long.

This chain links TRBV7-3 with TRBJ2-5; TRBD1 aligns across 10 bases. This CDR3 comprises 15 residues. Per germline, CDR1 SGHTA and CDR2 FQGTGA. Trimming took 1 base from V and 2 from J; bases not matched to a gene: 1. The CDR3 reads CASSLRGQGQETQYF. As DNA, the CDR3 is TGTGCCAGCAGCTTAAGGGGACAGGGGCAAGAGACCCAGTACTTC.

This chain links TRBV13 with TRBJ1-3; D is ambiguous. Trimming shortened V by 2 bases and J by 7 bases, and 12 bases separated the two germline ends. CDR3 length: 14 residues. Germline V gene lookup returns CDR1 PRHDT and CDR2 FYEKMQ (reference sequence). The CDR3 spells CASSLTASGNTIYF. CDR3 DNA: TGTGCCAGCAGCTTAACGGCCTCCGGGAACACCATATATTTT.

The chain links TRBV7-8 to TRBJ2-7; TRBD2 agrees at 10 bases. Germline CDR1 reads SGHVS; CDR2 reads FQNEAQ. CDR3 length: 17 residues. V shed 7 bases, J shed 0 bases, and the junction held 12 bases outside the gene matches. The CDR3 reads CASNTGTSDINSYEQYF. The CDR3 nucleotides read TGTGCCAGCAACACCGGGACTAGCGACATTAACTCCTACGAGCAGTACTTC.

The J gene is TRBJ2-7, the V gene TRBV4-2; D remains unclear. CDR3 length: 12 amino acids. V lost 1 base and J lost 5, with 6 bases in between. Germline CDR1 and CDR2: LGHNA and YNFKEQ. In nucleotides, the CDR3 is TGTGCCAGCAGCCAAGCGTTTAACGAGCAGTACTTC. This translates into CASSQAFNEQYF.

CDR3 in DNA: TGTGCCAGTAGTATAGGGGGGAATAGCAATCAGCCCCAGCATTTT. It codes for CASSIGGNSNQPQHF. The chain links TRBV19 to TRBJ1-5; a weak D match, TRBD1 (5 bases). CDR3 length: 15 residues. Trimming removed 1 base at V and 0 bases at J, with 7 bases between. The germline V gene encodes CDR1 LNHDA and CDR2 SQIVND (reference sequence).

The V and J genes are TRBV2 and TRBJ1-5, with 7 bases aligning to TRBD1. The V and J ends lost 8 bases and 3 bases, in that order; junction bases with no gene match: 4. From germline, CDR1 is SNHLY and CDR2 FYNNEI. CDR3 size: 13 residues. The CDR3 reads CASRQGDNQPQHF. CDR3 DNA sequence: TGTGCCAGCCGGCAGGGGGACAATCAGCCCCAGCATTTT.

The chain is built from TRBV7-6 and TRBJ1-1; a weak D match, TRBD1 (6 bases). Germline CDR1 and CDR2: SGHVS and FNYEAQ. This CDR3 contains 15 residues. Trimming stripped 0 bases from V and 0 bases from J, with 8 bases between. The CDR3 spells CASSLAGQLNTEAFF. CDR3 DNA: TGTGCCAGCAGCTTAGCTGGACAGCTGAACACTGAAGCTTTCTTT.